This record concerns one T cell receptor (beta chain) sequence. This specimen belongs to a study of OX40 agonist ivuxolimab in advanced cancers. Study-level background: Every patient in dose escalation had hepatocellular carcinoma, melanoma, renal cell or head and neck cancer. The eligibility criteria allowed prior anti-PD-1, anti-PD-L1 or anti-CTLA-4 therapy, and approximately 42% had some.

Trimming stripped 4 bases from V and 1 base from J, with 10 bases between. Germline CDR1 reads LGHNA; CDR2 reads YSLEER. This CDR3 is built from 14 residues. The method was immunoSEQ multiplex PCR; TCRdb's version includes in-frame clones alone and lacks a portion of them. In the table there are roughly 100,000 clones, about 92% of which are singletons. Material: CD4+ or CD8+ T cells sorted from blood, obtained in a trial of the OX40 agonist ivuxolimab. V and J are TRBV4-3 and TRBJ1-2; D remains unclear. The receptor comes from an adult with an advanced solid tumor such as melanoma, head and neck, liver or kidney cancer. CDR3 nucleotides: TGCGCCAGCAGCCGAAGGCGGGATAACTATGGCTACACCTTC. This codes for CASSRRRDNYGYTF.